These 2 T cell receptor beta chains were all obtained from the same sample, sequenced in a study of a mutant IDH1 vaccine in newly diagnosed glioma. Time point here: week 47, end of study. Topical imiquimod was applied with each vaccine dose, which held 300 ug of mutant IDH1 20-mer peptide. TCRdb's table, derived via immunoSEQ multiplex PCR, lists solely in-frame clones and lacks some. The table lists tens of thousands of clones, 80% to 85% of them singletons. Antigens for these TCRs are unknown. Sequenced material: PBMCs, taken from a glioma patient whose treatment included an IDH1 peptide vaccine. All receptors come from a woman aged 45 to 65 with glioma.

CDR3 DNA sequence: TGTGCCAGCAGCTTAGACGAGGGCCGGGATGAAAAACTGTTTTTT. Its translation: CASSLDEGRDEKLFF. The chain recombines TRBV7-9 with TRBJ1-4; no reliable D call. CDR1 is SEHNR, CDR2 FQNEAQ, per germline (reference sequence). Between the trimmed V and J ends, which lost 1 base and 6 bases, there was a span of 12 bases. This CDR3 has 15 residues.

The chain employs TRBV18 and TRBJ2-2; the D is unclear. Trimming left V 3 bases short and J 4 bases short, with 15 bases between. The germline gives CDR1 KGHSH, CDR2 LQKENI. The CDR3 is made up of 16 amino acids. CDR3: CASSPYLQLSTGELFF. In DNA, the CDR3 is TGTGCCAGCTCACCCTATCTCCAGTTGAGCACCGGGGAGCTGTTTTTT.